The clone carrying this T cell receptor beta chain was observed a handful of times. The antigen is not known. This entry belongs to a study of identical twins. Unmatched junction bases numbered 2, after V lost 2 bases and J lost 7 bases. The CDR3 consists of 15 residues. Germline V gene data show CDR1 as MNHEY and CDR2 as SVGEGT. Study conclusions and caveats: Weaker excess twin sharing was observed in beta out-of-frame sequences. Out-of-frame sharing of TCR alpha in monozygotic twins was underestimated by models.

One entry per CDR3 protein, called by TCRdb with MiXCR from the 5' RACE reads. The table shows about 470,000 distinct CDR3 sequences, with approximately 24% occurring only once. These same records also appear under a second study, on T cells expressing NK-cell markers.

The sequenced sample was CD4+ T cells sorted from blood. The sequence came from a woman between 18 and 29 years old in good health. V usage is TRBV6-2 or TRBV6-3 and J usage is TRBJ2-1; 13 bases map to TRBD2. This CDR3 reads CASSYPGLAGNEQFF. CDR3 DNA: TGTGCCAGCAGTTACCCGGGACTAGCGGGAAATGAGCAGTTCTTC.